A single sample is the source of the 3 T cell receptor beta chains below, sequenced in a study of T cells in Graves' hyperthyroidism and ophthalmopathy. RNA transcripts were the template for amplifying TCR beta CDR3 regions. A set of HTBI primers served as the primers for a first-round RT-PCR of the TCR CDR3. MiXCR, run by TCRdb on the multiplex PCR reads, gives a single entry per CDR3 protein. The sample carries hundreds of thousands of distinct CDR3 sequences, about 24% recorded once. The sample was blood. These receptors all stem from a woman in her 30s with Graves' ophthalmopathy.

This clonotype was detected many times. The chain recombines TRBV19 with TRBJ1-1; 10 bases are a match to TRBD1. The CDR3 runs 18 residues. Germline CDR1 is LNHDA and CDR2 is SQIVND (reference sequence). V lost 3 bases, J lost 0 bases, and 10 bases stayed unmatched. In DNA form, the CDR3 reads TGTGCCAGTAGTATGAGCGACAGGGGGCTGGGGGTGAACACTGAAGCTTTCTTT. The encoded protein is CASSMSDRGLGVNTEAFF. The full variable domain, its missing parts supplied by reference TRBV19 and TRBJ1-1, is DGGITQSPKYLFRKEGQNVTLSCEQNLNHDAMYWYRQDPGQGLRLIYYSQIVNDFQKGDIAEGYSVSREKKESFPLTVTSAQKNPTAFYLCASSMSDRGLGVNTEAFFGQGTRLTVV.

J is TRBJ1-2 and V is TRBV12-3 or TRBV12-4, with D unresolved. The CDR3 loop spans 17 amino acids. Trimming shortened V by 2 bases and J by 3 bases, and 19 bases separated the two germline ends. CDR3 bases: TGTGCCAGCAGTTTAAAACCTGTACAATCGGCAGACTATGGCTACACCTTC. Translation gives CASSLKPVQSADYGYTF.

This clonotype showed up many times. The chain carries TRBV12-3 or TRBV12-4 and TRBJ1-1; D possibly corresponds to TRBD1 (6 bases). The V end was cut by 6 bases, the J end by 0 bases, with 17 bases between. This CDR3 spans 16 amino acids. The CDR3 DNA reads TGTGCCAGCAGCCCAATTTACAGGGCCATGAACACTGAAGCTTTCTTT. This codes for CASSPIYRAMNTEAFF.